One sample yielded the 15 T cell receptor beta chains listed below, sequenced in a study of blood T cell repertoires in COVID-19. TCRdb's copy holds only in-frame clones and misses some; the assay was immunoSEQ multiplex PCR. In the table there are over 65,000 clones, 85% of which are singletons. Sample: peripheral blood. The receptors come from an older man with active or convalescent COVID-19.

The chain employs TRBV5-1 and TRBJ1-2; D remains ambiguous. Trimming shortened V by 3 bases and J by 2 bases, and 8 bases separated the two germline ends. Germline V gives CDR1 SGHRS, CDR2 YFSETQ. The CDR3 spans 13 residues. CDR3 region: CASSSLQNYGYTF. The CDR3 DNA reads as TGCGCCAGCAGCTCGCTACAGAACTATGGCTACACCTTC. The variable domain in full, with the rest retrieved from reference TRBV5-1 and TRBJ1-2, is KAGVTQTPRYLIKTRGQQVTLSCSPISGHRSVSWYQQTPGQGLQFLFEYFSETQRNKGNFPGRFSGRQFSNSRSEMNVSTLELGDSALYLCASSSLQNYGYTFGSGTRLTVV.

In its sample, this clone ranks as medium-sized. This chain uses TRBV30 with TRBJ2-7, with D perhaps TRBD1 (6 bases). The CDR3 covers 14 residues. CDR1 and CDR2 from the germline V gene are GTSNPN and SVGIG (reference sequence). V gave up 0 bases and J gave up 3 bases, with 12 bases separating them. The CDR3 DNA reads TGTGCCTGGAGTGTAAAGGGGGAGTTCTACGAGCAGTACGTC. This sequence encodes CAWSVKGEFYEQYV.

The CDR3 here is CASRNFGTGGLNEQFF. CDR3 in DNA: TGTGCCAGCAGGAACTTCGGGACAGGGGGTTTAAATGAGCAGTTCTTC. This rearrangement joins TRBV6-6 to TRBJ2-1; 11 bases line up with TRBD1. The V and J ends lost 6 bases and 7 bases, in that order; junction bases with no gene match: 11. The germline gives CDR1 MNHNY, CDR2 SVGAGI (reference sequence). The CDR3 contains 16 residues.

This clone was seen a few times. This rearrangement joins TRBV11-2 to TRBJ2-1; 12 nucleotides agree with TRBD2. The CDR3 loop spans 16 amino acids. Germline V gene sequence: CDR1 SGHAT, CDR2 FQNNGV. With 4 bases clipped from V and 10 bases from J, the junction kept 11 bases outside the gene matches. The CDR3 DNA reads as TGTGCCAGCAGCTCCCTAGCGGGGGGGCTGAGGGGGGAGCAGTTCTTC. Protein sequence: CASSSLAGGLRGEQFF.

The chain combines TRBV6-1 with TRBJ1-3, with D perhaps TRBD1 (6 bases). The germline gives CDR1 MNHNS, CDR2 SASEGT. This CDR3 is 15 amino acids long. Trimming took 3 bases from V and 0 from J, leaving 9 bases between them. CDR3 in amino acids: CASSDRGASGNTIYF. In nucleotides, the CDR3 is TGTGCCAGCAGTGACAGGGGAGCCTCTGGAAACACCATATATTTT.

The rearrangement joins TRBV18 to TRBJ2-1; 13 nucleotides align to TRBD2. Germline V lookup: CDR1 KGHSH, CDR2 LQKENI. The V gene end was trimmed by 2 bases and the J gene end by 8 bases; junction bases not matched to a gene: 6. CDR3 size: 16 residues. The CDR3 bases are TGTGCCAGCTCACCAGGGACTAGCGGGATAATAGATGAGCAGTTCTTC. Its translation is CASSPGTSGIIDEQFF.

The rearrangement joins TRBV6-6 to TRBJ2-1; 11 bases are shared with TRBD2. The CDR3 loop spans 15 amino acids. Germline V lookup: CDR1 MNHNY, CDR2 SVGAGI (reference sequence). J was trimmed by 4 bases and V by 6 bases; bases with no gene match: 5. For the CDR3, the DNA is TGTGCCAGCAGCCGGACTAGCGGGTTATACAATGAGCAGTTCTTC. It specifies CASSRTSGLYNEQFF.

The rearrangement links TRBV2 to TRBJ1-1, with a tentative D call TRBD1 (6 bases). The CDR3 is made up of 15 amino acids. V shed 8 bases and J shed 1 base, with 17 bases lying between them. Germline lookup yields CDR1 SNHLY and CDR2 FYNNEI. CDR3 residues: CASVVQGRGNTEAFF. CDR3 DNA sequence: TGTGCCAGCGTTGTCCAGGGGAGGGGGAACACTGAAGCTTTCTTT.

The chain links TRBV5-1 to TRBJ2-3, with 16 bases that match TRBD2. After removal of 2 bases from V and 1 base from J, the junction contained 4 bases not matched to a gene. This CDR3 has 18 amino acids. The germline V gene encodes CDR1 SGHRS and CDR2 YFSETQ. The CDR3 is CASSFGTSGRVGTDTQYF. DNA for the CDR3: TGCGCCAGCAGCTTCGGGACTAGCGGGAGGGTTGGCACAGATACGCAGTATTTT.

V is TRBV19 and J is TRBJ2-2, with 7 bases that match TRBD1. The V and J ends lost 2 bases and 3 bases, in that order; junction bases with no gene match: 6. This CDR3 comprises 16 residues. The germline CDR1 and CDR2 sequences are LNHDA and SQIVND (reference sequence). The CDR3 loop is CASSIQGGIYTGELFF. CDR3 in DNA: TGTGCCAGTAGTATACAAGGGGGCATATACACCGGGGAGCTGTTTTTT. Full variable domain (rest looked up from reference TRBV19 and TRBJ2-2): DGGITQSPKYLFRKEGQNVTLSCEQNLNHDAMYWYRQDPGQGLRLIYYSQIVNDFQKGDIAEGYSVSREKKESFPLTVTSAQKNPTAFYLCASSIQGGIYTGELFFGEGSRLTVL.

This clone was found a few times. The chain has TRBV19 and TRBJ2-2; D unresolved. The germline CDR1 and CDR2 sequences are LNHDA and SQIVND (reference sequence). The CDR3 has 11 amino acids. Trimming pared 6 bases from V and 6 bases from J, leaving 5 bases between. CDR3 DNA sequence: TGTGCCAGTAGGGGCTCCGGGGAGCTGTTTTTT. As protein: CASRGSGELFF.

This chain joins TRBV7-2 and TRBJ2-5; perhaps TRBD1 as D (6 bases). Trimming removed 4 bases at V and 4 bases at J, with 16 bases between. Per the germline V gene, CDR1 is SGHTA and CDR2 is FQGNSA. The length of the CDR3 is 15 residues. The CDR3 region has the DNA TGTGCCAGCAGCTACGACTGGGGGCAATCAGAGACCCAGTACTTC. It specifies CASSYDWGQSETQYF.

The chain recombines TRBV11-3 with TRBJ2-5; 9 positions agree with TRBD2. The V gene end was trimmed by 2 bases and the J gene end by 2 bases; junction bases not matched to a gene: 6. Germline CDR1 reads SGHNT; CDR2 reads YENEEA. This CDR3 is 16 amino acids long. CDR3 sequence reads: CASSLWLAGPQETQYF. CDR3 nucleotides: TGTGCCAGCAGCTTATGGCTAGCGGGACCACAAGAGACCCAGTACTTC.

The rearrangement joins TRBV4-2 to TRBJ2-3, with 8 bases fitting TRBD2. CDR3 length equals 15 residues. The V gene end was trimmed by 4 bases and the J gene end by 2 bases; junction bases not matched to a gene: 5. Germline CDR1 and CDR2: LGHNA and YNFKEQ. The CDR3 reads CASSPSGGNTDTQYF. In DNA form, the CDR3 reads TGTGCCAGCAGCCCCAGCGGGGGAAACACAGATACGCAGTATTTT.

The J gene is TRBJ2-1, the V gene TRBV5-1; TRBD2 is a possible D gene (5 bases). CDR3 size: 14 residues. CDR1 and CDR2 (germline): SGHRS, YFSETQ. V was pared by 0 bases and J by 5 bases, with 9 bases between. CDR3 loop: CASSLATRNNEQFF. DNA of the CDR3: TGCGCCAGCAGCTTGGCCACTAGAAACAATGAGCAGTTCTTC.